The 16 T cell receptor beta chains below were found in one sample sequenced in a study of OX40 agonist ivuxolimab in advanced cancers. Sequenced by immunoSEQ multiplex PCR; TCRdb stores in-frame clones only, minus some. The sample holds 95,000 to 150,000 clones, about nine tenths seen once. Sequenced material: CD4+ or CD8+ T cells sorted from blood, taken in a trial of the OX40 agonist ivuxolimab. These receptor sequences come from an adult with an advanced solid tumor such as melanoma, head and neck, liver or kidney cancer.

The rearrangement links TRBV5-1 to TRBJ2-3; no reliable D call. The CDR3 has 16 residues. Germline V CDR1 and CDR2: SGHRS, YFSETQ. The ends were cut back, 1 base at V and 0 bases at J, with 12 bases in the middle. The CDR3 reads CASSLNIQASTDTQYF. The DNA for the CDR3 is TGCGCCAGCAGCTTGAACATCCAGGCGAGCACAGATACGCAGTATTTT.

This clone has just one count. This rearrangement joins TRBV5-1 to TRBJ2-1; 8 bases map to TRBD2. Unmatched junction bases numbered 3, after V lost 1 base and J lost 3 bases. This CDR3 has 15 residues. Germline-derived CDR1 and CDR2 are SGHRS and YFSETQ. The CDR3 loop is CASSLTGRDYNEQFF. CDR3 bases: TGCGCCAGCAGCTTGACCGGGAGGGACTACAATGAGCAGTTCTTC.

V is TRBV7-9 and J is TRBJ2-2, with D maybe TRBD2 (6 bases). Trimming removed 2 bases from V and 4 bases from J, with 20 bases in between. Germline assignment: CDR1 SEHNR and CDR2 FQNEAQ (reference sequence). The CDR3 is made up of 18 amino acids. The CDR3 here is CASSLWSSGWARTGELFF. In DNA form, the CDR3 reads TGTGCCAGCAGCTTATGGTCCAGCGGGTGGGCGCGCACCGGGGAGCTGTTTTTT. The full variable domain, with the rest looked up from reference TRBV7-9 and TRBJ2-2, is DTGVSQNPRHKITKRGQNVTFRCDPISEHNRLYWYRQTLGQGPEFLTYFQNEAQLEKSRLLSDRFSAERPKGSFSTLEIQRTEQGDSAMYLCASSLWSSGWARTGELFFGEGSRLTVL.

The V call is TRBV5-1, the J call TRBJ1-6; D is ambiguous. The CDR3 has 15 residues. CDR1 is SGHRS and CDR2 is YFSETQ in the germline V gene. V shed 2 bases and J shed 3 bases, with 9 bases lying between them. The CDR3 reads CASSFSRDYNSPLHF. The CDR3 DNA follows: TGCGCCAGCAGCTTTTCACGGGACTATAATTCACCCCTCCACTTT.

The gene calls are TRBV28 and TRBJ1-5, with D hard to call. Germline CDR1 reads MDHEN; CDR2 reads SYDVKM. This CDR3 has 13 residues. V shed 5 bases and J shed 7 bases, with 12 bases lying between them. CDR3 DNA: TGTGCCAGCAGTCTAACGGGGAGCCAGCCCCAGCATTTT. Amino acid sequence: CASSLTGSQPQHF.

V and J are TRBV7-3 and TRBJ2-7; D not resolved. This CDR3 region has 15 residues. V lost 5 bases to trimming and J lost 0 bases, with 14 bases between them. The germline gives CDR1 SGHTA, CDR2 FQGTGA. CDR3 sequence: CASSPPGMGSYEQYF. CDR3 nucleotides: TGTGCCAGCAGCCCCCCCGGAATGGGCTCCTACGAGCAGTACTTC.

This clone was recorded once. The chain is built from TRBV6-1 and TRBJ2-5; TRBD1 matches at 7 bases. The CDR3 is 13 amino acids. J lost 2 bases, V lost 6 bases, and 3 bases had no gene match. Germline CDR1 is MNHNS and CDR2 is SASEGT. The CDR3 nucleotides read TGTGCCAGCAGAAGGGACAGTCAAGAGACCCAGTACTTC. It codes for CASRRDSQETQYF.

The CDR3 nucleotides are TGTGCCAGCAGCTTAGTCCTCGGCGGGAGCGCATACAATGAGCAGTTCTTC. Translating gives CASSLVLGGSAYNEQFF. V and J are TRBV11-3 and TRBJ2-1; 7 bases line up with TRBD2. The V gene's germline CDR1 is SGHNT and CDR2 YENEEA. The length of the CDR3 is 17 residues. The V gene end was trimmed by 1 base and the J gene end by 4 bases; junction bases not matched to a gene: 10.

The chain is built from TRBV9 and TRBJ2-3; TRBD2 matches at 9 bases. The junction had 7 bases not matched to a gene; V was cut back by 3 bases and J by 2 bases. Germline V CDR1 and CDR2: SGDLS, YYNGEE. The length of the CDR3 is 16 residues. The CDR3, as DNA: TGTGCCAGCAGCGCCGGGACTAGCAGAATCACAGATACGCAGTATTTT. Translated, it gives CASSAGTSRITDTQYF.

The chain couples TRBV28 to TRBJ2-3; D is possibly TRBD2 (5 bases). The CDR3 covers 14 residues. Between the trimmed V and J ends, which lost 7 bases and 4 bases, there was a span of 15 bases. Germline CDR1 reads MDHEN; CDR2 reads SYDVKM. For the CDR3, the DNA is TGTGCCAGCACCCGACCGGGAAGGGCAGATACGCAGTATTTT. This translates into CASTRPGRADTQYF.

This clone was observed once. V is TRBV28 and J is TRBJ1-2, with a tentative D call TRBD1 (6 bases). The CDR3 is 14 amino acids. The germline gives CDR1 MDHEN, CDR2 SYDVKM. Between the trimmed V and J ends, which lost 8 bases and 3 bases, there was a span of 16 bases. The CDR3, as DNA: TGTGCCAGCCAATTCCCCGGGGGCGACTATGGCTACACCTTC. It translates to CASQFPGGDYGYTF.

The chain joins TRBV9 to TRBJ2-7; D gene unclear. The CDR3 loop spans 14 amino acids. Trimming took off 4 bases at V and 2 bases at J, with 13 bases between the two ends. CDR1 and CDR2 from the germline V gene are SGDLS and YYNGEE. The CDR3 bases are TGTGCCAGCAGCTCAAATGACGGACCCTACGAGCAGTACTTC. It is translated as CASSSNDGPYEQYF. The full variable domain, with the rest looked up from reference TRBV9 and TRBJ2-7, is DSGVTQTPKHLITATGQRVTLRCSPRSGDLSVYWYQQSLDQGLQFLIQYYNGEERAKGNILERFSAQQFPDLHSELNLSSLELGDSALYFCASSSNDGPYEQYFGPGTRLTVT.

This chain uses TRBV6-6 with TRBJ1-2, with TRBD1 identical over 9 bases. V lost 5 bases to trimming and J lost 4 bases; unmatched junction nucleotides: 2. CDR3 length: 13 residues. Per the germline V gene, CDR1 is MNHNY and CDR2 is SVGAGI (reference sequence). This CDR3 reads CASSRDRAYGYTF. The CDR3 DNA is TGTGCCAGCAGTAGGGACAGGGCCTATGGCTACACCTTC.

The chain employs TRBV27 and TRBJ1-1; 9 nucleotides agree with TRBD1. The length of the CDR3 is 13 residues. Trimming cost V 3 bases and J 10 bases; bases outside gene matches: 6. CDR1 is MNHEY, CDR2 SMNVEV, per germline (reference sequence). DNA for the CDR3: TGTGCCAGCAGTTTTAGGACAGGGGTAAGAGCTTTCTTT. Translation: CASSFRTGVRAFF.

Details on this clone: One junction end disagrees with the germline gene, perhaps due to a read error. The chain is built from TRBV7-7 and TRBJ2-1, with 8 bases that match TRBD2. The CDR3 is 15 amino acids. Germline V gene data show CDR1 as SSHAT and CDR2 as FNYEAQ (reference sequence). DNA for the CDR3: TGTGCTAGCAGCTTAGCGGGGAGTAGCCACAATGAGCAGTTCTTC. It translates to CASSLAGSSHNEQFF.

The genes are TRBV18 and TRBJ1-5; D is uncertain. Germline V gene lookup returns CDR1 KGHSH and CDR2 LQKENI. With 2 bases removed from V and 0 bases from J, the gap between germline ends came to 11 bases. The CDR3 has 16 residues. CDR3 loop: CASSPGSGNSNQPQHF. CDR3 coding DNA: TGTGCCAGCTCACCAGGTTCGGGTAATAGCAATCAGCCCCAGCATTTT.